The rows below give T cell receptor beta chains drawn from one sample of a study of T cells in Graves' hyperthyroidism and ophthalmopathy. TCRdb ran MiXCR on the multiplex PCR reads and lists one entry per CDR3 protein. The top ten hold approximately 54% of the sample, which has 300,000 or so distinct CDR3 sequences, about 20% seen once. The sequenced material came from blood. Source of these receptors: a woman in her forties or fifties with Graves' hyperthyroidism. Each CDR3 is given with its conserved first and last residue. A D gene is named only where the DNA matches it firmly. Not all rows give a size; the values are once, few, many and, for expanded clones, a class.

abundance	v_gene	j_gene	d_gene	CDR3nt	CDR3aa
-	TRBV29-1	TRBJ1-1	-	TGCAGCGTTGTTATCGGGGATATCAACACTGAAGCTTTCTTT	CSVVIGDINTEAFF
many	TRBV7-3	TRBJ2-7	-	TGTGCCAGCAGCTTAGGGGAGCCACCCTACGAGCAGTACTTC	CASSLGEPPYEQYF
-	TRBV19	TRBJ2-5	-	TGTGCCAGTAGTATCGCGGTGAGAGGGGACCCGGTCCAGTACTTC	CASSIAVRGDPVQYF
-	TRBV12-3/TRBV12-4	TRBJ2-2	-	TGTGCCAGCAGTTTAGCGACAGGGGAGGGTCCCGGGGAGCTGTTTTTT	CASSLATGEGPGELFF
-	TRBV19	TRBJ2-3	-	TGTGCCAGTACTAGGGGAGACACGACAGATACGCAGTATTTT	CASTRGDTTDTQYF
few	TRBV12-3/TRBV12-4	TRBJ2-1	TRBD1	TGTGCCAGCAGTATACAGGGGGTCGGCAACAATGAGCAGTTCTTC	CASSIQGVGNNEQFF
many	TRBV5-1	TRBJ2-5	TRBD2	TGCGCCAGCAGCCCCGGGACTAGCGGGAGTAGTGTAGAGACCCAGTACTTC	CASSPGTSGSSVETQYF
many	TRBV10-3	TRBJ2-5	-	TGTGCCATCAGAGTTGGACAGCAAGAGACCCAGTACTTC	CAIRVGQQETQYF
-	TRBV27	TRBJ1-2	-	TGTGCCAGCGGGCCGTCTAATCGAGGCTACACCTTC	CASGPSNRGYTF
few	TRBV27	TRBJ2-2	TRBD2	TGTGCCAGCAGTTTCATAAGCGGGAGATACACCGGGGAGCTGTTTTTT	CASSFISGRYTGELFF
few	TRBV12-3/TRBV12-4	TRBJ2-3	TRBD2	TGTGCCAGCAGCTCCGAGCGGGGGGGGAGCACAGATACGCAGTATTTT	CASSSERGGSTDTQYF
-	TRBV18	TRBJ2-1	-	TGTGCCAGCTCACCACCCGCCGGGTTAGTTGGAAATGAGCAGTTCTTC	CASSPPAGLVGNEQFF
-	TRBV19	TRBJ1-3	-	TGTGCCAGTAGTATGACAGGCGCTGGAAACACCATATATTTT	CASSMTGAGNTIYF
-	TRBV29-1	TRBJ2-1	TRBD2	TGCAGCGTTGGGCTTCTAGCGGGAGGGTACAATGAGCAGTTCTTC	CSVGLLAGGYNEQFF
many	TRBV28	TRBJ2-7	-	TGTGCCAGCAGTTCCAATAAATACGAGCAGTACTTC	CASSSNKYEQYF
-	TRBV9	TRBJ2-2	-	TGTGCCAGCAGCGTAGGAGGGCCGGGGGAGCTGTTTTTT	CASSVGGPGELFF
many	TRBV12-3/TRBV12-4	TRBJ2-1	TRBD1	TGTGCCAGCAGTACGGGACAGGCCGAGCAGTTCTTC	CASSTGQAEQFF
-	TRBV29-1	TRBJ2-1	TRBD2	TGCAGCGTGGGGGGGGTCCCTTACAATGAGCAGTTCTTC	CSVGGVPYNEQFF
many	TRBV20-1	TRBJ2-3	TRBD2	TGCAGTGCTAAGAGCGGGAGGGCTACAGATACGCAGTATTTT	CSAKSGRATDTQYF
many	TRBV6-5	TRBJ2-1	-	TGTGCCAGCAGTTACAGGGGAGGTGAGCAGTTCTTC	CASSYRGGEQFF
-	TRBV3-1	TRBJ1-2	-	TGTGCCAGCAGCCAAGGAAATGGGCACTATGGCTACACCTTC	CASSQGNGHYGYTF
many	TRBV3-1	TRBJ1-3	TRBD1	TGTGCCAGCAGCCAAGAAATTGTGGGACAGGGAAACACCATATATTTT	CASSQEIVGQGNTIYF
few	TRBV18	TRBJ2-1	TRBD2	TGTGCCAGCTCACCCTTGAACCCAGCGGGGGGGCCCGATGAGCAGTTCTTC	CASSPLNPAGGPDEQFF
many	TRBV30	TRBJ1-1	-	TGTGCCTGTAATGGCGGGGGGCCACTCACTGAAGCTTTCTTT	CACNGGGPLTEAFF
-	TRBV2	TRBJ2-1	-	TGTGCCAGCAGTGAAGGTAACAGAGAGCAGTTCTTC	CASSEGNREQFF
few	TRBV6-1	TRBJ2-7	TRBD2	TGTGCCAGCAGTGTCCTAGCGGGAGGGCGGGGCGAGCAGTACTTC	CASSVLAGGRGEQYF
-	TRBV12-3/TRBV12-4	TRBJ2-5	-	TGTGCCAGCAGTTTATGGCAGGAGCAAGAGACCCAGTACTTC	CASSLWQEQETQYF
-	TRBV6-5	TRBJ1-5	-	TGTGCCAGCAGTCCTCGACAGGTTGAACAGCCCCAGCATTTT	CASSPRQVEQPQHF
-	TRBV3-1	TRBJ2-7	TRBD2	TGTGCCAGCAGCCCGCGATTTAGCGGGGGGGATTACGAGCAGTACTTC	CASSPRFSGGDYEQYF
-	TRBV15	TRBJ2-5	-	TGTGCCACCAGCAGTGTAAGTCGAGAGACCCAGTACTTC	CATSSVSRETQYF
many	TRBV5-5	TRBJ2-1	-	TGTGCCAGCAGCTTGGCCGAGGGTCGTTATTTGGGTGAGCAGTTCTTC	CASSLAEGRYLGEQFF
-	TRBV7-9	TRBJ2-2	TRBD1	TGTGCCAGCAGCCCTTCAGGGGGCACTACGCCGGGGGAGCTGTTTTTT	CASSPSGGTTPGELFF